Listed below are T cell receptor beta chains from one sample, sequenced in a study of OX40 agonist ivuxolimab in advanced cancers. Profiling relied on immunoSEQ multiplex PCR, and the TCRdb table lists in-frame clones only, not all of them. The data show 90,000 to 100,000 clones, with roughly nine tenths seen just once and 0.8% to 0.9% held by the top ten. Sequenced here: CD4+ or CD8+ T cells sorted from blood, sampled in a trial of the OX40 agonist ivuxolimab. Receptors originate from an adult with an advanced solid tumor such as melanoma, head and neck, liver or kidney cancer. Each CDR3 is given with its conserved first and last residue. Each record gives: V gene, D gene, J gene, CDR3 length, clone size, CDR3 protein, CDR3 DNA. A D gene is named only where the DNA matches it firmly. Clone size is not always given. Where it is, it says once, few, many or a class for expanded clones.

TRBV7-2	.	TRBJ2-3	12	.	CASSHDQTTQYF	TGTGCCAGCAGCCATGACCAGACTACGCAGTATTTT
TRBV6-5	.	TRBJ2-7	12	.	CASSYTGYEQYF	TGTGCCAGCAGTTACACTGGCTACGAGCAGTACTTC
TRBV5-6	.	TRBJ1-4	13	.	CASSARWNEKLFF	TGTGCCAGCAGCGCGCGGTGGAATGAAAAACTGTTTTTT
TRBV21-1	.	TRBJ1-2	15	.	CASSKLPLGHYGYTF	TGTGCCAGCAGCAAACTCCCCCTGGGCCACTATGGCTACACCTTC
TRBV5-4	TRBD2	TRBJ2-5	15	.	CASSLPAGVEETQYF	TGTGCCAGCAGCTTACCAGCGGGAGTGGAAGAGACCCAGTACTTC
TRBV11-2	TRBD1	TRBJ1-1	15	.	CASSPIQGGITEAFF	TGTGCCAGCAGCCCTATCCAGGGGGGGATAACTGAAGCTTTCTTT
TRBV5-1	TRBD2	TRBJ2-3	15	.	CASSIQAGVTDTQYF	TGCGCCAGCAGCATCCAAGCGGGGGTCACAGATACGCAGTATTTT
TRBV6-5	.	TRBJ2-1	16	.	CASSYRGSRSYNEQFF	TGTGCCAGCAGTTACAGGGGCAGCCGCTCCTACAATGAGCAGTTCTTC
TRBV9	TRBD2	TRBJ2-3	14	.	CASSSRLAADTQYF	TGTGCCAGCAGCTCGAGACTAGCCGCAGATACGCAGTATTTT
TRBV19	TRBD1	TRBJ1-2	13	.	CATRQGRTDGYTF	TGTGCCACCAGACAGGGACGTACGGATGGCTACACCTTC
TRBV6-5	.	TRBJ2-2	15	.	CASRPDRLGTGELFF	TGTGCCAGCAGACCCGACAGGCTGGGCACCGGGGAGCTGTTTTTT
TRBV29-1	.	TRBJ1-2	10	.	CSVWDYGYTF	TGCAGCGTTTGGGACTATGGCTACACCTTC
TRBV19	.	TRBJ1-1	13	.	CASTKGGRTEAFF	TGTGCCAGTACCAAAGGGGGGCGCACTGAAGCTTTCTTT
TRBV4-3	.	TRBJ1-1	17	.	CASSQDFEQAGDTEAFF	TGCGCCAGCAGCCAAGATTTTGAGCAGGCAGGGGACACTGAAGCTTTCTTT
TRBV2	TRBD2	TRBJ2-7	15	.	CASRAGLAGFGEQYF	TGTGCCAGCAGGGCGGGACTAGCGGGATTCGGCGAGCAGTACTTC
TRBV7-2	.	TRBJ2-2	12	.	CASSFPPGELFF	TGTGCCAGCAGCTTTCCGCCCGGGGAGCTGTTTTTT
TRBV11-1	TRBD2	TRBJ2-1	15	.	CASRSGTSGLNEQFF	TGTGCCAGCAGGTCCGGGACTAGCGGCCTCAATGAGCAGTTCTTC
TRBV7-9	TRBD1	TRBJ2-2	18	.	CASSPWAGTGVGTGELFF	TGTGCCAGCAGCCCCTGGGCCGGGACAGGGGTTGGGACCGGGGAGCTGTTTTTT
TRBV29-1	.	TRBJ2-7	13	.	CSVVPGPSYEQYF	TGCAGCGTTGTTCCGGGACCCTCCTACGAGCAGTACTTC
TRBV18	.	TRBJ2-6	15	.	CASSGGPAGANVLTF	TGTGCCAGCTCAGGGGGCCCGGCTGGGGCCAACGTCCTGACTTTC
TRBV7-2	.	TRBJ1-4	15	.	CASSSLGGSNEKLFF	TGTGCCAGCAGCTCACTCGGGGGTTCTAATGAAAAACTGTTTTTT
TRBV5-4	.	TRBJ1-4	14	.	CASSLDATNEKLFF	TGTGCCAGCAGCTTGGATGCAACTAATGAAAAACTGTTTTTT
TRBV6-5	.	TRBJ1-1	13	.	CASSYTRNTEAFF	TGTGCCAGCAGTTACACCCGGAACACTGAAGCTTTCTTT
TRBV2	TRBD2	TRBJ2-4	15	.	CASSEARPGGDIQYF	TGTGCCAGCAGTGAAGCGCGCCCGGGGGGGGACATTCAGTACTTC
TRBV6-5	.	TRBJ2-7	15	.	CASRAGAIGIYEQYF	TGTGCCAGCCGGGCAGGGGCCATCGGAATCTACGAGCAGTACTTC
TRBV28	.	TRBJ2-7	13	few	CASSWAGGSEQYF	TGTGCCAGCAGTTGGGCCGGGGGCAGCGAGCAGTACTTC
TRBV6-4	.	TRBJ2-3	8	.	CASTTQYF	TGTGCCAGCACTACGCAGTATTTT
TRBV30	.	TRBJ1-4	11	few	CAWSNPEKLFF	TGTGCCTGGAGTAATCCAGAAAAACTGTTTTTT